One sample yielded the 18 T cell receptor beta chains listed below, sequenced in a study of blood T cell repertoires in COVID-19 (dated by TCRdb to the early 2020s). Libraries were prepared through the immunoSEQ multiplex PCR assay. The table was pulled from immuneACCESS by TCRdb, which kept in-frame rearrangements only. Such tables lose some clones; where checked, under half of the loss comes from unresolved V genes, and the rest has no known cause. For this sample there are some 200,000 clones; roughly 82% appear just once. The ten top clones hold about 5% of the sample. The sample was PBMCs or T cells enriched from blood (not recorded which). The receptor source for this set is an older woman with acute COVID-19.

This chain links TRBV3-1 (or the pseudogene TRBV3-2) with TRBJ1-2, with TRBD1 matching over 7 bases. This CDR3 is 14 amino acids long. Germline values: CDR1 LGHDT, CDR2 YNNKEL (reference sequence). Losses at the gene ends were 6 bases for V and 6 bases for J; bases not matched to a gene: 10. Here the CDR3 reads CASRGVFRGDGYTF. The CDR3 DNA is TGTGCCAGCAGGGGTGTGTTCAGGGGGGATGGCTACACCTTC.

The chain is built from TRBV6-2 or TRBV6-3 and TRBJ1-2, with D tentatively TRBD1 (5 bases). The V end was cut by 5 bases, the J end by 3 bases, with 10 bases between. Germline CDR1 MNHEY, CDR2 SVGEGT. This CDR3 has 13 amino acids. The CDR3 sequence is CASSNPGHYGYTF. In DNA form, the CDR3 reads TGTGCCAGCAGTAACCCAGGGCACTATGGCTACACCTTC.

V usage is TRBV21-1 and J usage is TRBJ1-3. TRBV21-1 is a recognized pseudogene. The CDR3 sequence is 16 residues long. CDR3 in DNA: TGTGCCAGCAGCAGTGCTCGACTTTCCGCTGGAAACACCATATATTTT. It specifies CASSSARLSAGNTIYF.

The chain employs TRBV5-1 and TRBJ2-1; 11 bases fit TRBD2. With 0 bases clipped from V and 8 bases from J, the junction kept 7 bases outside the gene matches. Germline loops: CDR1 SGHRS, CDR2 YFSETQ. This CDR3 is built from 16 residues. The CDR3 region is CASSLATTSGVDEQFF. The CDR3 bases are TGCGCCAGCAGCTTGGCGACGACTAGCGGGGTGGATGAGCAGTTCTTC.

This clone has only a few counts. The rearrangement uses TRBV7-9 and TRBJ2-3; TRBD1 agrees at 7 bases. The CDR3 spans 15 residues. V shed 5 bases, J shed 2 bases, and the junction held 7 bases outside the gene matches. Germline CDR1 SEHNR, CDR2 FQNEAQ (reference sequence). CDR3 loop: CASSRGQVPTDTQYF. The DNA for the CDR3 is TGTGCCAGCAGCCGCGGACAGGTCCCCACAGATACGCAGTATTTT.

The V gene is TRBV5-1, the J gene TRBJ2-3, with TRBD2 as a possible D gene (5 bases). Germline loops: CDR1 SGHRS, CDR2 YFSETQ. Trimming shortened V by 0 bases and J by 4 bases, and 12 bases separated the two germline ends. This CDR3 spans 15 amino acids. The CDR3 DNA reads TGCGCCAGCAGCTTGGAGGTAGCGCGAGCAGATACGCAGTATTTT. This sequence encodes CASSLEVARADTQYF.

The CDR3 loop reads CASSAHQNTEAFF. DNA of the CDR3: TGTGCCAGCAGTGCACATCAGAACACTGAAGCTTTCTTT. The genes are TRBV2 and TRBJ1-1, with D hard to call. Trimming took 4 bases from V and 1 from J, leaving 7 bases between them. Looked up from germline, CDR1 is SNHLY and CDR2 is FYNNEI. The CDR3 extends over 13 amino acids.

The chain is built from TRBV5-1 and TRBJ2-1; tentatively, D is TRBD1 (6 bases). With 4 bases removed from V and 3 bases from J, the gap between germline ends came to 11 bases. The V gene's germline CDR1 is SGHRS and CDR2 YFSETQ. The CDR3 is made up of 14 amino acids. CDR3 sequence (DNA): TGCGCCAGCAGCCTCGGACAGAACTACAATGAGCAGTTCTTC. Its protein product is CASSLGQNYNEQFF.

The chain combines TRBV6-5 with TRBJ2-5; 7 bases match TRBD2. V shed 6 bases, J shed 4 bases, and the junction held 11 bases outside the gene matches. This CDR3 has 15 residues. Germline V gene data show CDR1 as MNHEY and CDR2 as SVGAGI. CDR3 in DNA: TGTGCCAGCAGCCCGTCCGAGGCGGGAGCAGAGACCCAGTACTTC. It codes for CASSPSEAGAETQYF.

In DNA, the CDR3 is TGTGCCAGCAGCCGGCTCGGGACAGGGGCAACTAATGAAAAACTGTTTTTT. Encoded protein: CASSRLGTGATNEKLFF. The chain carries TRBV7-9 and TRBJ1-4; TRBD1 matches 10 bases. Germline assignment: CDR1 SEHNR and CDR2 FQNEAQ (reference sequence). The CDR3 covers 17 residues. Losses at the gene ends were 5 bases for V and 0 bases for J; bases not matched to a gene: 6.

V and J are TRBV29-1 and TRBJ2-5; D gene ambiguous. The CDR3 sequence is 11 residues long. The V end was cut by 3 bases, the J end by 3 bases, with 5 bases between. CDR1 SQVTM and CDR2 ANQGSEA come from the germline V gene. The CDR3 loop reads CSVEEKETQYF. As DNA, the CDR3 is TGCAGCGTTGAGGAGAAAGAGACCCAGTACTTC.

The chain joins TRBV24-1 to TRBJ2-1, with 8 bases fitting TRBD2. The CDR3 covers 16 residues. J lost 0 bases, V lost 9 bases, and 9 bases had no gene match. CDR1 is KGHDR and CDR2 is SFDVKD in the germline V gene. The CDR3: CATQRRAGGSYNEQFF. The CDR3 region has the DNA TGTGCCACCCAGAGGAGGGCGGGGGGCTCCTACAATGAGCAGTTCTTC.

This sequence joins TRBV27 and TRBJ2-4; tentatively, D is TRBD2 (5 bases). The V and J ends lost 5 bases and 8 bases respectively, with 16 bases between them. This CDR3 spans 14 amino acids. The V gene's germline CDR1 is MNHEY and CDR2 SMNVEV (reference sequence). As DNA, the CDR3 is TGTGCCAGCAGTCGGGAATTCAGGCTCGACATTCAGTACTTC. It is translated as CASSREFRLDIQYF.

This chain connects TRBV7-2 to TRBJ1-4; possible D gene TRBD1, 5 bases. V dropped 5 bases and J dropped 3 bases, with 13 bases sitting between them. Germline CDR1 SGHTA, CDR2 FQGNSA. This CDR3 spans 15 amino acids. The CDR3 sequence is CASSLTQVPNEKLFF. DNA for the CDR3: TGTGCCAGCAGCCTAACACAGGTGCCTAATGAAAAACTGTTTTTT.

This clone has at least ten counts. The chain employs TRBV7-2 and TRBJ1-5; 7 bases agree with TRBD1. CDR1 and CDR2 from the germline V gene are SGHTA and FQGNSA. This CDR3 contains 14 residues. Trimming at V came to 7 bases and at J to 1 base, leaving 4 bases not matched to a gene. For the CDR3, the DNA is TGTGCCAGCACCACGGGACAGAGCAATCAGCCCCAGCATTTT. Amino acids: CASTTGQSNQPQHF.

The chain combines TRBV18 with TRBJ2-7; 9 bases agree with TRBD1. The ends lost 1 base at V and 2 bases at J; junction bases unmatched: 0. The CDR3 extends over 14 amino acids. CDR1 and CDR2 (germline): KGHSH, LQKENI. CDR3 DNA sequence: TGTGCCAGCTCACCACGGACAGGGGCCTACGAGCAGTACTTC. This encodes CASSPRTGAYEQYF. The full variable domain, with the rest looked up from reference TRBV18 and TRBJ2-7, is NAGVMQNPRHLVRRRGQEARLRCSPMKGHSHVYWYRQLPEEGLKFMVYLQKENIIDESGMPKERFSAEFPKEGPSILRIQQVVRGDSAAYFCASSPRTGAYEQYFGPGTRLTVT.

V gene TRBV3-1 (or the pseudogene TRBV3-2) combines with J gene TRBJ2-7, with D perhaps matching TRBD2 (6 bases). Germline V lookup: CDR1 LGHDT, CDR2 YNNKEL (reference sequence). V lost 0 bases to trimming and J lost 3 bases, with 18 bases between them. The CDR3 has 17 residues. The CDR3, as DNA: TGTGCCAGCAGCCAAGATTTTGGGGCTAGCGCCTACTACGAGCAGTACTTC. It encodes CASSQDFGASAYYEQYF.

This sequence joins TRBV6-5 and TRBJ1-5; no firm D call. CDR3 length equals 14 residues. V dropped 0 bases and J dropped 7 bases, with 10 bases sitting between them. Germline loops: CDR1 MNHEY, CDR2 SVGAGI. The CDR3 sequence: CASSYSNFEQPQHF. Written as DNA, the CDR3 is TGTGCCAGCAGTTACTCGAACTTTGAACAGCCCCAGCATTTT.